The TCR beta chain under discussion was sequenced for a study of circulating tumor DNA in untreated peripheral T-cell lymphoma (dated by TCRdb to 2020 to 2022). The CDR3 has 19 amino acids, counting the end cysteine and phenylalanine. Just CDR3 DNA is preserved here, 57 bases in frame from base 1. As encoded in the germline V gene, CDR1 is SGHRS while CDR2 is YFSETQ. V and J lose 4 bases and 2 bases, and a span of 26 bases separates them. Tumor-specific TCR clonotypes were identified by sequencing baseline tumor tissue collected before treatment. Next-generation sequencing of T-cell receptor sequences was used to monitor peripheral T-cell lymphoma patients receiving frontline treatment on a trial. Libraries came from the immunoSEQ multiplex PCR assay. The table comes from immuneACCESS by way of TCRdb, which keeps in-frame sequences with V and J called. Part of the clones is missing from these tables; in studies checked, under half for an unresolved V gene and the rest for unknown reasons. The sample yields some 2,400 clones; roughly four fifths were counted once. 25% to 35% of the sample is taken by the ten largest.

A remark on this clone: It has no known antigen specificity. No per-base quality is available; no much larger clone lies one base away.

Results the study describes overall, beyond this receptor: Tumor-specific clonotypes turned up in over 75% of patients, identified from 86% of baseline tissues and from about 67% of baseline serum samples.

This receptor was taken from a human donor with peripheral T-cell lymphoma. Sequenced: tumor tissue. The chain is made from TRBV5-1 and TRBJ2-3; the best D guess is TRBD1, with 5 bases matching. The encoded CDR3 is CASSQVLTSDIGYTDTQYF. The DNA sequence reads TGCGCCAGCAGCCAAGTTCTAACCTCGGACATCGGCTACACAGATACGCAGTATTTT.